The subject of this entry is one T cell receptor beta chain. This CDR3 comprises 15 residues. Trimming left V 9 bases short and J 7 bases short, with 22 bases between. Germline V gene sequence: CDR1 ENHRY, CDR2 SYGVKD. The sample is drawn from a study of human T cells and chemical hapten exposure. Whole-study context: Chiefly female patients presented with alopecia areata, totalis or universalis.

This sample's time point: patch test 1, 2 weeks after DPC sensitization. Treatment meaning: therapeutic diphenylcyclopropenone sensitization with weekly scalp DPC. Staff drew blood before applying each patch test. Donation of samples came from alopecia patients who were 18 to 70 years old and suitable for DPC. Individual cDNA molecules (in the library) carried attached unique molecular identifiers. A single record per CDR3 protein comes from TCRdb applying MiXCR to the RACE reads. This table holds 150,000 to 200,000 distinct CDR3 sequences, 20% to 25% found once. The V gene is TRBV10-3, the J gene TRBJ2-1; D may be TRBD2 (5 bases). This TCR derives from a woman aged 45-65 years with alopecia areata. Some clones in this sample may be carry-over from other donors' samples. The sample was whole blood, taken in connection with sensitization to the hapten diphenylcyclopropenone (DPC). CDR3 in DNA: TGTGCCATTTCCGAGGGTTTGCGCTCTAGGAATGAGCAGTTCTTC. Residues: CAISEGLRSRNEQFF.